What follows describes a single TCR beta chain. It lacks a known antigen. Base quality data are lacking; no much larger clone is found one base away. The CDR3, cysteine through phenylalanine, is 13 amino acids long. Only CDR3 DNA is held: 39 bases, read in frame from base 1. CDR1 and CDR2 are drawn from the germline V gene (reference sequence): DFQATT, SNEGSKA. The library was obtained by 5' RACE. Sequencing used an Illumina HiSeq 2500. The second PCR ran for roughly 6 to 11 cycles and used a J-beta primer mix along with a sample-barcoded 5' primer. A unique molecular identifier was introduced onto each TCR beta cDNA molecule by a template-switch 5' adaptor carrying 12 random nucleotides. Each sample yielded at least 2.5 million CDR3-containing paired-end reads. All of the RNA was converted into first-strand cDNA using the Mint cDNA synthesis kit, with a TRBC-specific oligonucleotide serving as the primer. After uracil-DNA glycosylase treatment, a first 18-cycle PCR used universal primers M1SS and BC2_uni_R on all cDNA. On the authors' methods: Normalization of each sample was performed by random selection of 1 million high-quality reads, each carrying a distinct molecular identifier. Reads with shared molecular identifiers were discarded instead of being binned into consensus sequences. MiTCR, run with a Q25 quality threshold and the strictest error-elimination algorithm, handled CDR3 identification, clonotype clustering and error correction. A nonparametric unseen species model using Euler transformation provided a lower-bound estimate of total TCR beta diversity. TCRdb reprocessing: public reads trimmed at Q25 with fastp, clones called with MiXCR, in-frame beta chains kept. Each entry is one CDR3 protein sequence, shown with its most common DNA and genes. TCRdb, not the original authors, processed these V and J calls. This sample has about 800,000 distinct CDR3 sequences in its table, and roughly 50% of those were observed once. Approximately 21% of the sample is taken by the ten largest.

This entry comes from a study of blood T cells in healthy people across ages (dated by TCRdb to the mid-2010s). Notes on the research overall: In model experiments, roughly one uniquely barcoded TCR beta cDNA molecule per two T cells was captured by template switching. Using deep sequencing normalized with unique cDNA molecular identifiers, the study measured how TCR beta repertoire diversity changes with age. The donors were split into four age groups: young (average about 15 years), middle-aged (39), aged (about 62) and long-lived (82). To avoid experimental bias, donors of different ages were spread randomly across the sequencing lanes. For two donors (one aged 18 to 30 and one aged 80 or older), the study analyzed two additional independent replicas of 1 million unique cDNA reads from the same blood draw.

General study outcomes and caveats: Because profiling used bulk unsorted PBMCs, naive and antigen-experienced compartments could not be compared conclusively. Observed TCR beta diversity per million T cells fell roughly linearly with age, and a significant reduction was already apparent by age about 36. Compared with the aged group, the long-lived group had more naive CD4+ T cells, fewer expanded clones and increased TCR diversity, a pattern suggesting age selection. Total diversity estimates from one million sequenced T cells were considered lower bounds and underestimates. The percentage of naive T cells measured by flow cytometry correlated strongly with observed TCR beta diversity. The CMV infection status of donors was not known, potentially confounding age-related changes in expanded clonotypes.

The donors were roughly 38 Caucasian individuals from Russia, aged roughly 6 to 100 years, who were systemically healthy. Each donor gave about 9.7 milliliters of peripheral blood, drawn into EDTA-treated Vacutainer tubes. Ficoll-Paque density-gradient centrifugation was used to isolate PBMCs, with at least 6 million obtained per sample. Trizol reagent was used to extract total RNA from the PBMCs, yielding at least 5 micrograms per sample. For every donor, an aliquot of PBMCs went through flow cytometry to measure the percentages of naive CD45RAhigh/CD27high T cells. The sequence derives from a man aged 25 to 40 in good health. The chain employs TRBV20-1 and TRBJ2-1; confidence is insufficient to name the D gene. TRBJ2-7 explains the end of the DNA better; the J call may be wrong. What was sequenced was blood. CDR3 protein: CSARQHFYNEQYF. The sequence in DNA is TGCAGTGCACGGCAGCACTTTTACAATGAGCAGTACTTC.